This paragraph covers one T cell receptor beta chain sequence. Antigen: not known. TCRbeta library preparation incorporated unique molecular identifiers. TCRdb itself ran the PCR reads through MiXCR, one entry per CDR3 protein. Of some 600,000 distinct CDR3 sequences listed, over 10% are singletons. The sample comes from a study of T-cell reconstitution after alpha-beta-depleted transplantation in children. Study results and caveats: After transplant, at about two months, alpha-beta T cells were reportedly derived from several hundred expanded graft clones.

Germline V gene sequence: CDR1 MNHEY, CDR2 SMNVEV (reference sequence). Trimming at V came to 6 bases and at J to 3 bases, leaving 8 bases not matched to a gene. The CDR3 length is 14 residues. Sample: PBMCs, mostly from graft donor cells, taken 360 days after TCRalphabeta/CD19-depleted stem cell transplant. This sequence joins TRBV27 and TRBJ2-7, with 7 bases lining up with TRBD1. The source is a male patient younger than 18 who had a stem cell transplant for acute myeloid leukemia, so the T cells may come from the graft donor. The CDR3 DNA follows: TGTGCCAGCAGATACCGGGACAGACTCTACGAGCAGTACTTC. Translating it yields CASRYRDRLYEQYF.